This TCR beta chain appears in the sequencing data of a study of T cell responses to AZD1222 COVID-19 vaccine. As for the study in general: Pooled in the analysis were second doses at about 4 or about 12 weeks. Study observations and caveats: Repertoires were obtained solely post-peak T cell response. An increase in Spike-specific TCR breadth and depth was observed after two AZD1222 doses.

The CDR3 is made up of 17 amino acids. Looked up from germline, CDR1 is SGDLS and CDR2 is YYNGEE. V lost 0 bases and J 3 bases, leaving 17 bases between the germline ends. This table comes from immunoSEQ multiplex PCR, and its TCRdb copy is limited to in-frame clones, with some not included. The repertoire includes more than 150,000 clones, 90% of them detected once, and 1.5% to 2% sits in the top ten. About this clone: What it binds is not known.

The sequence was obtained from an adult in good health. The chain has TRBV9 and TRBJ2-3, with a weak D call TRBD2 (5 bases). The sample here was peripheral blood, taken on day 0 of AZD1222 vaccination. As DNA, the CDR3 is TGTGCCAGCAGCGTAGACCCACCGGGGAGCGCTACAGATACGCAGTATTTT. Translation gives CASSVDPPGSATDTQYF.